This T cell receptor (beta chain) stems from a study of memory CD4+ T cells and cytomegalovirus serostatus. Study outcomes and limitations: Suggested: most of the CMV-linked TCR signature lies in CD4+ memory cells.

In the study's own analysis: After removing out-of-frame reads, around 2,100,000 distinct TCRbeta sequences remained. Assay: immunoSEQ multiplex PCR; the TCRdb copy retains only in-frame clones and omits some. That table supplies the V and J calls and clone size; D and trimming were determined from the DNA. The sample gives some 58,000 clones, approximately 71% of which show up once; nearly 0.9% is in the top ten. This clone was counted a few times. As yet, its antigen is unknown. The sort gate was single viable CD3+CD4+CD8-CD45RO+ cells for memory CD4+ T cells. J lost 5 bases, V lost 1 base, and 6 bases had no gene match. The CDR3 spans 14 residues. CDR1 is SGHRS and CDR2 is YFSETQ in the germline V gene.

The sequence derives from an adult in good health and CMV-seronegative. This sequence joins TRBV5-1 and TRBJ2-7; 7 positions agree with TRBD1. Source material: memory CD4+ T cells from blood. This chain's CDR3 is CASSLQGQGDEQYF. The CDR3 bases are TGCGCCAGCAGCTTGCAAGGGCAGGGGGACGAGCAGTACTTC.